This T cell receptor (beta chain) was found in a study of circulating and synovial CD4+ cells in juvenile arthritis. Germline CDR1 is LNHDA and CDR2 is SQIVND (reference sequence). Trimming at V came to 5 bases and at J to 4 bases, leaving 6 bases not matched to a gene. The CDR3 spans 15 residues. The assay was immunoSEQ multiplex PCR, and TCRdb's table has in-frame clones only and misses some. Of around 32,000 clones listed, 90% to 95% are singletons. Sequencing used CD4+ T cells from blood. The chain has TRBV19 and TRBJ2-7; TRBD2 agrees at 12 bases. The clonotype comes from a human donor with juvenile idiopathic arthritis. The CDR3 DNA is TGTGCCAGTAGTGCGACTAGCGGGAGCAAGTACGAGCAGTACTTC. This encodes CASSATSGSKYEQYF.